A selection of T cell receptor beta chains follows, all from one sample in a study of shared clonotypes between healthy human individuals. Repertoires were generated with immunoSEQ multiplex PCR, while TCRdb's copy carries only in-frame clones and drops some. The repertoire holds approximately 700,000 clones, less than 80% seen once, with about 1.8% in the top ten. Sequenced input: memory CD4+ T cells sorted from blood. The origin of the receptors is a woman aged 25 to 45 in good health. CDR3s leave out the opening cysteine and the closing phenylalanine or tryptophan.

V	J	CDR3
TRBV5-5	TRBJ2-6	ASSLYDTGGSGANVLT
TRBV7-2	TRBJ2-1	ASSRRVETGSSGEQF
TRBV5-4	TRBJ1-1	ASSLAGGLNTEAF
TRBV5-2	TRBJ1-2	ASNSKRKTYGYT
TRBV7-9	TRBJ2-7	ASSGTKIGTGFYEQY
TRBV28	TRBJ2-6	ASIGIGASGANVLT
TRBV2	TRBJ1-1	ASRETGWGTEAF
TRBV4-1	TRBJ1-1	ASSSPPDSLRNTEAF
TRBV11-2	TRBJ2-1	ASSSAGGSGGHNEQF
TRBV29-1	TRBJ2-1	SVVRTGVSYNEQF
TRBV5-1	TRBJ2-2	ASFRGQGVNTGELF
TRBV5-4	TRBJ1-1	ASSKMGQGGKTEAF
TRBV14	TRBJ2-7	ASSQRATSGTLPYEQY
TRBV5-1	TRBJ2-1	ASSFGDNEQF
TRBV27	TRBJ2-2	ASRRGQSTGELF
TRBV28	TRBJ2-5	ASSPPQETQY
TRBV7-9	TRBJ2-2	ASSPRDSNTGELF
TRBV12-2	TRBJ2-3	ASRTGTANFTDTQY
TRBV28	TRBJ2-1	ASSLFSWGSSYNEQF
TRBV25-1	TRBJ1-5	ASQDRGGNQPQH
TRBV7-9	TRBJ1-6	ASSFGTVNDSPLH
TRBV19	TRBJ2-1	ASSRLVSEQF
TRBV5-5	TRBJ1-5	ASSFQGRDQPQH
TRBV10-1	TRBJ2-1	ASSDRAGVRNEQF
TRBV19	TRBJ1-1	ASSLYLNTEAF
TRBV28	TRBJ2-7	ATRTVYEQY
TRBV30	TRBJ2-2	AWGRSSGRNTGELF
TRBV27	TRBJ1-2	ASSLRGTGTESNYGYT
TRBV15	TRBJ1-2	ATSRGSRNGYT
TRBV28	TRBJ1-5	ASRKPIGQGGYSNQPQH
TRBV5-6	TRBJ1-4	ASSVAAMTTNEKLF
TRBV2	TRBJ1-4	AGRKQSTNEKLF
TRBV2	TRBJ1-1	ASSEGRATEAF
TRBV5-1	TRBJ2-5	ASSSRTGKSANQETQY
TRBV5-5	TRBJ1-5	ASSLTGDSNQPQH
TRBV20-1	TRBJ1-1	SATKVVEAF
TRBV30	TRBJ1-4	AWERQVNEKLF
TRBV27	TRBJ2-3	ASSSLAGEFGGTDTQY
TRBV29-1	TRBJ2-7	SVGGVGFLSYEQY